This TCR beta chain appears in the sequencing data of a study of cytomegalovirus exposure and HLA in healthy donors. Study-wide results and limits: Productive rates of about 87% or about 30% were seen for most TCR beta V segments in an earlier analysis. Overall, approximately 150 TCR beta chains were annotated as cytomegalovirus-associated. A few chains tied to CMV proved CMV antigen-specific in vitro.

Primers included in the PCR were 60 Vbeta and 13 Jbeta primers. The table came from immunoSEQ multiplex PCR; TCRdb's copy has only in-frame clones and leaves some out. The sample holds 95,000 to 150,000 clones; over 70% are singletons and the top ten take 4%. With respect to this clone: What it binds is not known.

Sequenced input: PBMCs. This receptor was identified in a man between 35 and 55 years old in good health and CMV-seropositive.

CDR3 sequence reads: CARANGDTQETQYF. Here the CDR3 DNA reads TGCGCCAGGGCTAACGGGGACACCCAAGAGACCCAGTACTTC. J is TRBJ2-5 and V is TRBV10-1, with D maybe TRBD1 (6 bases). The V gene's germline CDR1 is WNHNN and CDR2 SYGVQD (reference sequence). The CDR3 extends over 14 amino acids. Trimming left V 9 bases short and J 1 base short, with 15 bases between.